A single sample gave rise to the 26 T cell receptor beta chains below, sequenced in a study of blood T cell repertoires in COVID-19. Measured with immunoSEQ multiplex PCR; TCRdb has only the in-frame clones, and not every one. This table holds around 130,000 clones, around 89% found once. The specimen was peripheral blood. Every receptor here comes from a woman of 80 years or more with acute or convalescent COVID-19.

J is TRBJ2-5 and V is TRBV9, with D possibly matching TRBD1 (5 bases). The CDR3 covers 14 residues. Per the germline V gene, CDR1 is SGDLS and CDR2 is YYNGEE. V gave up 2 bases and J gave up 0 bases, with 8 bases separating them. The CDR3: CASSVTGDQETQYF. The CDR3 DNA reads TGTGCCAGCAGCGTTACAGGAGACCAAGAGACCCAGTACTTC.

Here the CDR3 DNA reads TGTGCCAGCAGTAACGGGGGTGGCTACACCTTC. Residues: CASSNGGGYTF. The chain recombines TRBV6-2 or TRBV6-3 with TRBJ1-2; possibly TRBD1 for D (5 bases). From germline, CDR1 is MNHEY and CDR2 SVGEGT. V was cut by 5 bases and J by 7 bases, with 8 bases left in between. The CDR3 is made up of 11 amino acids.

This clone showed up just a few times. The chain joins TRBV12-3 or TRBV12-4 to TRBJ1-5, with TRBD1 identical over 8 bases. V lost 6 bases, J lost 4 bases, and 2 bases stayed unmatched. This CDR3 is 13 amino acids long. The CDR3: CASRTGANQPQHF. The CDR3 DNA reads TGTGCCAGCAGGACAGGGGCTAATCAGCCCCAGCATTTT.

The CDR3: CAWSVRRGRNEKLFF. In DNA, the CDR3 is TGTGCCTGGAGTGTACGTCGAGGCAGAAATGAAAAACTGTTTTTT. V usage is TRBV30 and J usage is TRBJ1-4; D not certain. Looked up from germline, CDR1 is GTSNPN and CDR2 is SVGIG (reference sequence). The V gene lost 0 bases and the J gene lost 5 bases, with 13 bases spanning the gap. This CDR3 spans 15 amino acids.

The CDR3 is CASTQLGFSPLHF. Here the CDR3 DNA reads TGTGCCAGCACCCAACTAGGGTTTTCACCCCTCCACTTT. The rearrangement joins TRBV6-5 to TRBJ1-6; no reliable D call. This CDR3 has 13 amino acids. Germline CDR1 is MNHEY and CDR2 is SVGAGI. The germline V and J ends were trimmed by 7 bases and 9 bases, with 13 bases remaining between them.

The V gene is TRBV9, the J gene TRBJ2-2, with D tentatively TRBD1 (5 bases). The CDR3 consists of 13 residues. V was clipped by 4 bases and J by 7 bases, with 11 bases between them. The germline V gene encodes CDR1 SGDLS and CDR2 YYNGEE. Written as DNA, the CDR3 is TGTGCCAGCAGCCCTAGGACATACGGGGAGCTGTTTTTT. Translating it yields CASSPRTYGELFF.

The rearrangement uses TRBV25-1 and TRBJ1-2; 8 bases match TRBD1. The CDR3 covers 13 residues. Germline V CDR1 and CDR2: MGHDK, SYGVNS. Germline trimming cut 3 bases from V and 8 bases from J; bases unmatched to any gene: 5. CDR3 sequence reads: CASSERTGGGYTF. The CDR3 DNA reads TGTGCCAGCAGTGAGCGTACAGGGGGAGGCTACACCTTC.

This sequence joins TRBV6-5 and TRBJ2-5, with a possible D match to TRBD1 (5 bases). Trimming stripped 0 bases from V and 3 bases from J, with 14 bases between. The CDR3 spans 16 residues. Germline V gene sequence: CDR1 MNHEY, CDR2 SVGAGI. CDR3 sequence reads: CASSYSWQGTKETQYF. In nucleotides, the CDR3 is TGTGCCAGCAGTTACTCGTGGCAGGGAACGAAAGAGACCCAGTACTTC.

The CDR3 here is CASSLSGLAGQFF. The CDR3 DNA reads as TGTGCCAGCAGCTTATCGGGACTAGCGGGTCAGTTCTTC. The chain employs TRBV7-3 and TRBJ2-1; 12 positions agree with TRBD2. Germline CDR1 SGHTA, CDR2 FQGTGA. The V and J ends lost 2 bases and 13 bases, in that order; junction bases with no gene match: 3. CDR3 length: 13 residues.

This chain joins TRBV3-1 (or the pseudogene TRBV3-2) and TRBJ1-2; 7 bases agree with TRBD1. The CDR3 spans 14 residues. The trim removed 1 base at V and 3 bases at J, leaving 2 bases unmatched. The germline V gene has CDR1 LGHDT and CDR2 YNNKEL (reference sequence). DNA of the CDR3: TGTGCCAGCAGCCAAGCAGGGACAGACTATGGCTACACCTTC. Amino acids: CASSQAGTDYGYTF.

The chain carries TRBV6-1 and TRBJ2-1; 10 bases align to TRBD2. The CDR3 covers 16 residues. The J segment lost 6 bases and the V segment lost 2 bases, leaving 7 bases of the junction unmatched. Germline V gives CDR1 MNHNS, CDR2 SASEGT. The CDR3 region has the DNA TGTGCCAGCAGTGAATACCCTAGCGGGGGTGGCAATGAGCAGTTCTTC. It yields the protein CASSEYPSGGGNEQFF.

CDR3 region: CASSSGTANTEAFF. The CDR3 DNA is TGTGCCAGCAGCTCCGGGACAGCTAACACTGAAGCTTTCTTT. The V and J genes are TRBV2 and TRBJ1-1; 7 bases match TRBD1. J was trimmed by 2 bases and V by 6 bases; bases with no gene match: 6. Germline CDR1 and CDR2: SNHLY and FYNNEI. The CDR3 runs to 14 residues.

This chain connects TRBV5-6 to TRBJ1-5, with D perhaps TRBD1 (6 bases). V lost 4 bases to trimming and J lost 4 bases, with 12 bases between them. The CDR3 is 14 residues long. Per the germline V gene, CDR1 is SGHDT and CDR2 is YYEEEE. The CDR3 loop reads CASSVGGGNQPQHF. The CDR3, as DNA: TGTGCCAGCAGCGTGGGAGGGGGAAATCAGCCCCAGCATTTT. Full variable domain (missing parts from reference TRBV5-6 and TRBJ1-5): DAGVTQSPTHLIKTRGQQVTLRCSPKSGHDTVSWYQQALGQGPQFIFQYYEEEERQRGNFPDRFSGHQFPNYSSELNVNALLLGDSALYLCASSVGGGNQPQHFGDGTRLSIL.

The V and J genes are TRBV7-3 and TRBJ2-1, with D possibly TRBD1 on 5 matching bases. This CDR3 has 14 amino acids. Germline CDR1 reads SGHTA; CDR2 reads FQGTGA. With 6 bases removed from V and 1 base from J, the gap between germline ends came to 10 bases. CDR3 protein: CASSRQGSYNEQFF. The DNA of the CDR3 is TGTGCCAGCAGTCGCCAGGGTTCCTACAATGAGCAGTTCTTC.

This CDR3 reads CSAGQFNEQFF. The DNA for the CDR3 is TGCAGCGCCGGACAGTTCAATGAGCAGTTCTTC. This chain joins TRBV29-1 and TRBJ2-1, with D possibly TRBD1 on 6 matching bases. Trimming removed 7 bases at V and 6 bases at J, with 10 bases between. CDR1 SQVTM and CDR2 ANQGSEA come from the germline V gene. The CDR3 totals 11 residues.

The chain joins TRBV19 to TRBJ2-5; 13 bases match TRBD2. The CDR3 spans 16 residues. Germline-derived CDR1 and CDR2 are LNHDA and SQIVND (reference sequence). The V segment lost 5 bases and the J segment 2 bases; nucleotides outside the gene matches: 5. CDR3 in amino acids: CASSPRLAGGQETQYF. CDR3 nucleotides: TGTGCCAGTAGTCCCAGACTAGCGGGGGGTCAAGAGACCCAGTACTTC.

The rearrangement links TRBV5-6 to TRBJ2-7; a possible D gene is TRBD1 (6 bases). The V and J ends lost 4 bases and 6 bases respectively, with 14 bases between them. From germline, CDR1 is SGHDT and CDR2 YYEEEE. The CDR3 is 13 residues long. The CDR3 nucleotides read TGTGCCAGCAGCACGGGACATTCGGCCGAGCAGTACTTC. Its translation is CASSTGHSAEQYF.

The chain couples TRBV7-8 to TRBJ1-5, with D unresolved. This CDR3 has 15 amino acids. V lost 5 bases and J lost 0, with 11 bases in between. The V gene's germline CDR1 is SGHVS and CDR2 FQNEAQ. CDR3: CASSRGGGSNQPQHF. The DNA of the CDR3 is TGTGCCAGCAGCCGAGGTGGAGGTAGCAATCAGCCCCAGCATTTT.

The chain couples TRBV3-1 (or the pseudogene TRBV3-2) to TRBJ1-6; D remains unclear. Deletions cut 1 base from V and 6 bases from J, with 7 bases between. From germline, CDR1 is LGHDT and CDR2 YNNKEL (reference sequence). The CDR3 is 14 residues long. The CDR3 loop is CASSQAYTNSPLHF. The CDR3 DNA reads TGTGCCAGCAGCCAAGCTTACACTAATTCACCCCTCCACTTT.

In its sample, this clone was seen once. The V gene is TRBV5-6, the J gene TRBJ2-3; no reliable D call. The CDR3 covers 16 residues. From germline, CDR1 is SGHDT and CDR2 YYEEEE. With 4 bases removed from V and 0 bases from J, the gap between germline ends came to 15 bases. The DNA of the CDR3 is TGTGCCAGCAGCCGGTTCTCCGGTTCTAGCACAGATACGCAGTATTTT. Translation gives CASSRFSGSSTDTQYF.

This clone was seen just once. This chain connects TRBV2 to TRBJ1-4; 9 bases agree with TRBD1. Per germline, CDR1 SNHLY and CDR2 FYNNEI. The CDR3 extends over 17 amino acids. Germline trimming cut 6 bases from V and 4 bases from J; bases unmatched to any gene: 12. The CDR3 DNA is TGTGCCAGCAGCGTACAGGGGGCCCAAACAATTAATGAAAAACTGTTTTTT. It encodes CASSVQGAQTINEKLFF. The whole variable domain, filled in from reference TRBV2 and TRBJ1-4, reads EPEVTQTPSHQVTQMGQEVILRCVPISNHLYFYWYRQILGQKVEFLVSFYNNEISEKSEIFDDQFSVERPDGSNFTLKIRSTKLEDSAMYFCASSVQGAQTINEKLFFGSGTQLSVL.

DNA of the CDR3: TGTGCCAGCAGCCTCGGGGGGCAGGGGCGTTGGAATGGCTACACCTTC. Translating gives CASSLGGQGRWNGYTF. The chain combines TRBV7-2 with TRBJ1-2; perhaps TRBD1 as D (6 bases). Germline CDR1 reads SGHTA; CDR2 reads FQGNSA. The CDR3 contains 16 residues. Trimming pared 5 bases from V and 6 bases from J, leaving 22 bases between.

The chain recombines TRBV5-1 with TRBJ2-7; D ambiguous. V was clipped by 2 bases and J by 2 bases, with 14 bases between them. The CDR3 contains 15 residues. The germline CDR1 and CDR2 sequences are SGHRS and YFSETQ. The CDR3 sequence: CASSFTERNTYEQYF. The DNA of the CDR3 is TGCGCCAGCAGCTTCACAGAGAGAAATACCTACGAGCAGTACTTC. Together with reference TRBV5-1 and TRBJ2-7, the CDR3 gives the full variable domain: KAGVTQTPRYLIKTRGQQVTLSCSPISGHRSVSWYQQTPGQGLQFLFEYFSETQRNKGNFPGRFSGRQFSNSRSEMNVSTLELGDSALYLCASSFTERNTYEQYFGPGTRLTVT.

The chain is built from TRBV2 and TRBJ1-1; no clear D. The V end lost 0 bases, the J end lost 2 bases, and 10 bases lay between the germline ends. Germline CDR1 is SNHLY and CDR2 is FYNNEI. The CDR3 has 15 amino acids. This CDR3 is CASSEARTANTEAFF. DNA for the CDR3: TGTGCCAGCAGTGAAGCGAGAACAGCTAACACTGAAGCTTTCTTT.

This clone was counted a single time. The V call is TRBV29-1, the J call TRBJ1-2; no clear D. The CDR3 sequence is 12 residues long. V was trimmed by 7 bases and J by 4 bases, leaving 13 bases between them. Germline loops: CDR1 SQVTM, CDR2 ANQGSEA. CDR3: CSALDSSYGYTF. CDR3 coding DNA: TGCAGCGCCTTGGACTCGTCCTATGGCTACACCTTC.

This sequence joins TRBV29-1 and TRBJ1-2, with a possible D match to TRBD1 (5 bases). The CDR3 spans 14 residues. Germline lookup yields CDR1 SQVTM and CDR2 ANQGSEA. V was cut by 6 bases and J by 2 bases, with 16 bases left in between. CDR3 in amino acids: CSVPGGGGNYGYTF. Written as DNA, the CDR3 is TGCAGCGTACCCGGGGGGGGTGGCAACTATGGCTACACCTTC.